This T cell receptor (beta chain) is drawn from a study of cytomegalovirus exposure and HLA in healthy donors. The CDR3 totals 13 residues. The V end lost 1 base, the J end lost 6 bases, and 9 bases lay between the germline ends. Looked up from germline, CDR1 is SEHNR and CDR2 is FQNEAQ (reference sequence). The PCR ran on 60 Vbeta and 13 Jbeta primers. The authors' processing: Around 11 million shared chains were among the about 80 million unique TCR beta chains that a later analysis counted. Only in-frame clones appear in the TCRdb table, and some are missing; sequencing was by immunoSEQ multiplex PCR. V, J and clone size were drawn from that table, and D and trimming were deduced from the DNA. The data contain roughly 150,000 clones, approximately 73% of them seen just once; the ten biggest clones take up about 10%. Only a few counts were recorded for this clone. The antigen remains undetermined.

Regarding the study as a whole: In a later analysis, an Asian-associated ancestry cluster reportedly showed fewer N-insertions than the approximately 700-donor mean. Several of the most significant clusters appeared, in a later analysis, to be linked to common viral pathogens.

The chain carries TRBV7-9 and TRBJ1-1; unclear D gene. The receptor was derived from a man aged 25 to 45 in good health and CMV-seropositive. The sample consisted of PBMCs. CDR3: CASSLVLRAEAFF. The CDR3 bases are TGTGCCAGCAGCTTAGTTTTACGGGCTGAAGCTTTCTTT.